Below, one T cell receptor (beta chain) is given with its context. Unique molecular identifiers were incorporated during preparation of the TCRbeta library. TCRdb called the PCR reads again in MiXCR, with one record for every CDR3 protein. In the table there are 300,000 or so distinct CDR3 sequences, around 9.6% of which are singletons. The data were taken from a study of T-cell reconstitution after alpha-beta-depleted transplantation in children. This CDR3 comprises 19 residues. Germline trimming cut 3 bases from V and 0 bases from J; bases unmatched to any gene: 10. Looked up from germline, CDR1 is SGHAT and CDR2 is FQDESV (reference sequence).

The receptor's source is a human donor who donated a stem cell graft to a child with SCID. Sample: PBMCs from the stem cell graft donor, taken from the stem cell graft. J is TRBJ2-3 and V is TRBV11-1, with 12 nucleotides matching TRBD2. The CDR3 spells CASSLGLAGIPDSTDTQYF. CDR3 DNA sequence: TGTGCCAGCAGCTTGGGACTAGCGGGCATCCCAGACAGCACAGATACGCAGTATTTT.